Listed here is a single T cell receptor (beta chain). The antigen is undetermined. Germline-derived CDR1 and CDR2 are SGHKS and YYEKEE (reference sequence). The V gene lost 0 bases and the J gene lost 1 base, with 10 bases spanning the gap. The CDR3 contains 15 residues. The data were produced by immunoSEQ multiplex PCR, yet TCRdb's version contains in-frame clones alone and is incomplete. The table lists about 140,000 clones. This sample was taken from a study of T cell responses to AZD1222 COVID-19 vaccine. Study-wide results and limits: Nearly half of the spike-specific TCRs reportedly recognize variant regions that carry no mutations.

The chain uses TRBV5-5 and TRBJ1-2; D ambiguous. Material for sequencing was peripheral blood. The source of this sequence is an adult in good health. Here the CDR3 DNA reads TGTGCCAGCAGCTTGGTTGTAGGGATTAACTATGGCTACACCTTC. Translating gives CASSLVVGINYGYTF.